This is a list of T cell receptor beta chains from one sample in a study of blood T cell repertoires in COVID-19. This table comes from immunoSEQ multiplex PCR, and its TCRdb copy is limited to in-frame clones, with some not included. The sample shows 130,000 or so clones, about 79% of them seen only once. The sample consisted of peripheral blood. The receptors shown here come from a woman of 80 years or more with acute or convalescent COVID-19. Both conserved end residues are part of each CDR3. The D gene is left open where the match is weak. Not every row has a clone size; where given, it reads once, few, many or a size class.

>.|TRBJ1-5|TRBV6-2/TRBV6-3|.
CASSPLRTSYNQPQHF
TGTGCCAGCAGTCCCCTACGGACAAGCTACAATCAGCCCCAGCATTTT
>TRBD1|TRBJ1-3|TRBV5-1|once
CASSKGQAISGNTIYF
TGCGCCAGCAGCAAGGGACAGGCCATCTCTGGAAACACCATATATTTT
>TRBD1|TRBJ1-2|TRBV7-3|.
CASSQGDYGYTF
TGTGCCAGCAGCCAGGGGGACTATGGCTACACCTTC
>TRBD1|TRBJ2-7|TRBV5-1|.
CASSSRTGVHEQYF
TGCGCCAGCAGCTCCAGGACAGGGGTCCACGAGCAGTACTTC
>TRBD1|TRBJ1-4|TRBV4-2|.
CASSQEGTGANEKLFF
TGTGCCAGCAGCCAGGAAGGGACAGGGGCAAATGAAAAACTGTTTTTT
>TRBD1|TRBJ2-3|TRBV10-2|.
CATGTGGSDTQYF
TGCGCCACCGGGACAGGTGGTTCAGATACGCAGTATTTT
>.|TRBJ1-5|TRBV28|few
CASSFPSGYGQPQHF
TGTGCCAGCAGTTTCCCTTCAGGGTATGGTCAGCCCCAGCATTTT
>TRBD1|TRBJ1-2|TRBV4-1|.
CASSQGQGENNYGYTF
TGCGCCAGCAGCCAGGGACAGGGGGAGAATAACTATGGCTACACCTTC
>.|TRBJ1-5|TRBV7-9|.
CASSSEGRRDQPQHF
TGTGCCAGCAGCTCGGAGGGAAGAAGGGATCAGCCCCAGCATTTT
>.|TRBJ1-2|TRBV2|.
CASSETGEGGYTF
TGTGCCAGCAGTGAGACCGGAGAGGGTGGCTACACCTTC
>TRBD1|TRBJ1-1|TRBV7-9|.
CASSSQGAKTEAFF
TGTGCCAGCAGCTCCCAGGGGGCGAAGACTGAAGCTTTCTTT
>.|TRBJ2-1|TRBV5-4|.
CASSLGLNEQFF
TGTGCCAGCAGCTTGGGGCTCAATGAGCAGTTCTTC
>.|TRBJ1-2|TRBV6-6|.
CASSREGGYTF
TGTGCCAGCAGCCGAGAGGGTGGCTACACCTTC
>TRBD1|TRBJ2-5|TRBV5-1|.
CASRDRGVVGETQYF
TGCGCCAGCAGAGACAGGGGGGTTGTGGGAGAGACCCAGTACTTC
>TRBD2|TRBJ2-1|TRBV19|.
CASSIGTSGGLSSYNEQFF
TGTGCCAGTAGTATTGGGACTAGCGGGGGGCTCAGCTCCTACAATGAGCAGTTCTTC
>.|TRBJ1-1|TRBV7-2|.
CASSEGRYTEAFF
TGTGCCAGCTCGGAGGGTCGGTACACTGAAGCTTTCTTT
>.|TRBJ2-7|TRBV6-5|.
CATATYYEQYF
TGTGCCACCGCTACCTATTACGAGCAGTACTTC
>TRBD2|TRBJ2-7|TRBV11-2|.
CASSSLRGGSSYEQYF
TGTGCCAGCAGCTCCCTCCGGGGGGGCAGCTCCTACGAGCAGTACTTC
>TRBD1|TRBJ1-2|TRBV28|.
CATWWTGLRSGYTF
TGTGCCACCTGGTGGACAGGGCTGCGTTCTGGCTACACCTTC
>.|TRBJ1-1|TRBV2|.
CASSDRSGNTEAFF
TGTGCCAGCAGTGATAGGTCAGGGAACACTGAAGCTTTCTTT
>TRBD1|TRBJ2-7|TRBV7-7|.
CASSLGQGPPEEQYF
TGTGCTAGCAGCTTAGGACAGGGGCCCCCCGAGGAGCAGTACTTC
>.|TRBJ1-6|TRBV30|.
CAWRNGGDSPLHF
TGTGCCTGGAGGAACGGGGGAGATTCACCCCTCCACTTT
>TRBD2|TRBJ2-3|TRBV30|.
CACVGTSGSTDTQYF
TGTGCCTGTGTCGGGACTAGCGGGTCCACAGATACGCAGTATTTT
>TRBD1|TRBJ1-2|TRBV25-1|.
CASGTGGGGYTF
TGTGCCAGCGGAACAGGGGGTGGTGGCTACACCTTC
>.|TRBJ1-3|TRBV24-1|once
CATRLNRTRNTIYF
TGTGCCACCAGGTTAAACAGGACGAGAAACACCATATATTTT
>TRBD1|TRBJ1-1|TRBV5-1|few
CASSLGKQGATEAFF
TGCGCCAGCAGCTTGGGGAAGCAGGGGGCCACTGAAGCTTTCTTT
>.|TRBJ2-1|TRBV7-2|once
CASTISAYNEQFF
TGTGCCAGCACCATTAGCGCGTACAATGAGCAGTTCTTC
>.|TRBJ1-2|TRBV6-4|.
CASSHAFGGDGYTF
TGTGCCAGCAGTCACGCCTTTGGGGGGGATGGCTACACCTTC
>.|TRBJ2-7|TRBV7-2|few
CASSPRQETYEQYF
TGTGCCAGCAGCCCTAGACAGGAAACCTACGAGCAGTACTTC
>.|TRBJ1-5|TRBV7-2|.
CASSLDRRQPQHF
TGTGCCAGCAGCTTAGATCGCAGACAGCCCCAGCATTTT
>.|TRBJ1-2|TRBV4-3|.
CASSQNRVGRYGYTF
TGCGCCAGCAGCCAAAACAGGGTCGGGCGTTATGGCTACACCTTC
>.|TRBJ1-6|TRBV2|.
CASSEGGTNNSPLHF
TGTGCCAGCAGTGAGGGGGGGACTAATAATTCACCCCTCCACTTT
>.|TRBJ2-5|TRBV15|.
CATSGPGTTQETQYF
TGTGCCACCAGCGGACCAGGGACAACCCAAGAGACCCAGTACTTC
>TRBD1|TRBJ1-2|TRBV7-9|.
CASSFGQALFYGYTF
TGTGCCAGCAGCTTTGGACAGGCTTTGTTCTATGGCTACACCTTC
>.|TRBJ2-5|TRBV2|.
CASSPTLTQETQYF
TGTGCCAGCAGCCCGACACTTACCCAAGAGACCCAGTACTTC